What follows describes a single T cell receptor (beta chain). Antigen specificity is unknown. The source of the sample is a study of shared clonotypes between healthy human individuals. Overall study results and limits: Richness estimates generally favored naive over memory subsets. The four-donor shared clonotypes exceeded non-shared clonotypes in generation probability, with non-shared ones scoring lower.

The DNA input per sorted-subset replicate PCR was approximately 210 ng, corresponding to 25,000 to 35,000 T cell genomes. Authors' methods: ImmunoSEQ output lacked quality scores and full-length reads, limiting matched filtering. Sequencing was performed with immunoSEQ multiplex PCR; in TCRdb, only in-frame clones are kept and a portion is missing. The D gene and trimming were derived from the DNA, and the V and J assignments and clone size from that table. The table records 2,500,000 or so clones, roughly 93% of them present only once. V lost 2 bases to trimming and J lost 7 bases; unmatched junction nucleotides: 10. The length of the CDR3 is 17 residues. Germline V lookup: CDR1 SGHAT, CDR2 FQNNGV.

This TCR came from a man between 18 and 35 years old in good health. Some clones in this sample may be carry-over from other donors' samples. V and J are TRBV11-2 and TRBJ2-1; TRBD1 matches 11 bases. Input material: naive CD4+ T cells from PBMCs. Subset noted: CD45RA+ positively selected. CDR3 bases: TGTGCCAGCAGCTTATTTGCGAGGGACAGGGGGGCGAATGAGCAGTTCTTC. Protein product: CASSLFARDRGANEQFF.